The clone carrying this T cell receptor (beta chain) was seen ten or more times. The data were taken from a study of Graves' ophthalmopathy and Graves' hyperthyroidism. The CDR3 covers 14 residues. Germline V gene data show CDR1 as SNHLY and CDR2 as FYNNEI. V lost 7 bases, J lost 5 bases, and 15 bases lay in between. From RNA, the CDR3 regions of TCR beta chains were amplified and sequenced. HTBI primers served in a first-round RT-PCR, which a second-round multiplex PCR followed. TCRdb used MiXCR to reprocess the multiplex PCR reads, holding one entry per CDR3 protein. The sample lists about 480,000 distinct CDR3 sequences, approximately 14% occurring once. Active ophthalmopathy (CAS at least 3, NOSPECS at least 4), lasting under 3 months.

This TCR came from a woman in her twenties or thirties with Graves' ophthalmopathy. The genes are TRBV2 and TRBJ1-5, with D unresolved. Material: blood. The CDR3 bases are TGTGCCAGCAAGACTAGCACCGCGGATCAGCCCCAGCATTTT. The encoded protein is CASKTSTADQPQHF.